The 28 T cell receptor beta chains listed next were all sequenced from one sample in a study of blood T cell repertoires in COVID-19. Method: immunoSEQ multiplex PCR; TCRdb's copy keeps in-frame clones and lacks some. Of 260,000 or so clones in the sample, around 82% were seen once. What was sequenced was PBMCs or T cells enriched from blood (not recorded which). The receptor source for this set is a woman aged 40 to 55 who had been exposed to COVID-19.

The chain links TRBV10-1 to TRBJ2-3, with D tentatively TRBD1 (5 bases). V was clipped by 0 bases and J by 8 bases, with 24 bases between them. The germline CDR1 and CDR2 sequences are WNHNN and SYGVQD (reference sequence). This CDR3 comprises 18 residues. The CDR3 coding sequence is TGCGCCAGCAGTGAGTCGAATAACCCAGGGCGACCTTTTTTTACGCAGTATTTT. This encodes CASSESNNPGRPFFTQYF.

This chain links TRBV5-6 with TRBJ1-2, with TRBD1 matching over 7 bases. The CDR3 contains 15 residues. Trimming took 4 bases from V and 0 from J; bases not matched to a gene: 6. CDR1 is SGHDT and CDR2 is YYEEEE in the germline V gene. CDR3 DNA sequence: TGTGCCAGCAGCCCGACAGGGCGGACTAACTATGGCTACACCTTC. This translates into CASSPTGRTNYGYTF.

The chain is built from TRBV5-6 and TRBJ1-4; D may be TRBD1 (5 bases). The CDR3 covers 16 residues. The germline V and J ends were trimmed by 3 bases and 0 bases, with 12 bases remaining between them. Germline V gene sequence: CDR1 SGHDT, CDR2 YYEEEE. In nucleotides, the CDR3 is TGTGCCAGCAGCTCGACAGAGTCTGCAACTAATGAAAAACTGTTTTTT. Translation: CASSSTESATNEKLFF.

J is TRBJ2-1 and V is TRBV5-1, with 10 bases identical to TRBD1. The V and J ends lost 4 bases and 5 bases, in that order; junction bases with no gene match: 9. Germline CDR1 SGHRS, CDR2 YFSETQ. The CDR3 is 16 residues long. As DNA, the CDR3 is TGCGCCAGCAGCGGATCCGGGACAGGGGCGGACAATGAGCAGTTCTTC. Amino acids: CASSGSGTGADNEQFF.

V gene TRBV5-1 combines with J gene TRBJ2-1; the D gene is possibly TRBD1 (5 bases). CDR1 is SGHRS and CDR2 is YFSETQ in the germline V gene. The CDR3 runs 15 residues. V was clipped by 5 bases and J by 1 base, with 13 bases between them. The CDR3 nucleotides are TGCGCCAGCAGTCCCCAGGGTGGATCCTACAATGAGCAGTTCTTC. This codes for CASSPQGGSYNEQFF.

The rearrangement uses TRBV7-9 and TRBJ1-2; D is unresolved. The CDR3 has 12 amino acids. The germline CDR1 and CDR2 sequences are SEHNR and FQNEAQ (reference sequence). Deletions cut 3 bases from V and 6 bases from J, with 8 bases between. Here the CDR3 reads CASSFRGNGYTF. The DNA of the CDR3 is TGTGCCAGCAGCTTCCGAGGGAATGGCTACACCTTC.

This clone has more than one count but fewer than ten. V gene TRBV5-1 combines with J gene TRBJ2-7; 10 bases align to TRBD1. The CDR3 is 15 amino acids. Germline CDR1 and CDR2: SGHRS and YFSETQ. V lost 4 bases, J lost 2 bases, and 6 bases stayed unmatched. As DNA, the CDR3 is TGCGCCAGCAGCAGGGACAGGGGCGAAACCTACGAGCAGTACTTC. Its translation is CASSRDRGETYEQYF.

This chain links TRBV5-4 with TRBJ1-1; tentatively, D is TRBD1 (5 bases). CDR1 is SGHNT and CDR2 is YYREEE in the germline V gene (reference sequence). V lost 5 bases, J lost 1 base, and 15 bases lay in between. This CDR3 is built from 15 residues. The CDR3 sequence is CASSPTTQGNTEAFF. For the CDR3, the DNA is TGTGCCAGCAGTCCTACGACCCAGGGGAACACTGAAGCTTTCTTT.

The genes are TRBV5-4 and TRBJ2-2; TRBD1 agrees at 9 bases. Looked up from germline, CDR1 is SGHNT and CDR2 is YYREEE (reference sequence). The V and J ends lost 5 bases and 2 bases, in that order; junction bases with no gene match: 7. The CDR3 loop spans 16 amino acids. The CDR3 nucleotides are TGTGCCAGCAGTTCGCCGGGACAGGGCAACACCGGGGAGCTGTTTTTT. It is translated as CASSSPGQGNTGELFF.

This chain connects TRBV7-9 to TRBJ2-3; no firm D call. The CDR3 runs to 13 residues. Germline assignment: CDR1 SEHNR and CDR2 FQNEAQ (reference sequence). Trimming took off 4 bases at V and 6 bases at J, with 11 bases between the two ends. CDR3 sequence (DNA): TGTGCCAGCAGCTCCGAGAAGATGGATACGCAGTATTTT. It translates to CASSSEKMDTQYF.

The chain joins TRBV29-1 to TRBJ1-5, with 11 bases lining up with TRBD1. The junction had 3 bases not matched to a gene; V was cut back by 5 bases and J by 3 bases. The CDR3 is made up of 14 amino acids. Germline-derived CDR1 and CDR2 are SQVTM and ANQGSEA. The chain's CDR3 is CSVSDRGLNQPQHF. In nucleotides, the CDR3 is TGCAGCGTTTCGGACAGGGGGCTCAATCAGCCCCAGCATTTT.

There are a few counts of this clone. The J gene is TRBJ1-1, the V gene TRBV13, with D perhaps matching TRBD1 (6 bases). Germline V gives CDR1 PRHDT, CDR2 FYEKMQ (reference sequence). CDR3 size: 15 residues. The V end lost 5 bases, the J end lost 3 bases, and 16 bases lay between the germline ends. The DNA of the CDR3 is TGTGCCAGCAGCCCCCCGGACAGTCGGGACACTGAAGCTTTCTTT. It encodes CASSPPDSRDTEAFF.

This chain uses TRBV25-1 with TRBJ2-6, with D hard to call. The germline V and J ends were trimmed by 4 bases and 0 bases, with 13 bases remaining between them. Germline values: CDR1 MGHDK, CDR2 SYGVNS. This CDR3 contains 17 residues. The CDR3 coding sequence is TGTGCCAGCAGTGTTGAGGCCGGAGACTCTGGGGCCAACGTCCTGACTTTC. Translated, it gives CASSVEAGDSGANVLTF.

The V gene is TRBV19, the J gene TRBJ2-2; 9 positions agree with TRBD1. CDR3 length: 15 amino acids. The V gene's germline CDR1 is LNHDA and CDR2 SQIVND (reference sequence). J gave up 3 bases and V 5 bases, and 4 bases lay outside the gene matches. The CDR3: CASSQQGAHTGELFF. The CDR3 DNA sequence: TGTGCCAGTAGTCAACAGGGGGCGCACACCGGGGAGCTGTTTTTT.

This sequence joins TRBV6-5 and TRBJ2-1, with 10 bases matching TRBD2. Germline CDR1 reads MNHEY; CDR2 reads SVGAGI. The CDR3 is made up of 15 amino acids. The trim removed 6 bases at V and 5 bases at J, leaving 7 bases unmatched. CDR3 nucleotides: TGTGCCAGCAGGTCATCTAGCGGGGGACACAATGAGCAGTTCTTC. It specifies CASRSSSGGHNEQFF.

The chain uses TRBV30 and TRBJ2-2; TRBD2 matches at 10 bases. The CDR3 loop spans 14 amino acids. CDR1 is GTSNPN, CDR2 SVGIG, per germline (reference sequence). V gave up 7 bases and J gave up 2 bases; unmatched junction bases: 4. This chain's CDR3 is CASTSGANTGELFF. CDR3 coding DNA: TGTGCCTCTACTAGCGGGGCAAACACCGGGGAGCTGTTTTTT. The variable domain in full, with the rest retrieved from reference TRBV30 and TRBJ2-2, is SQTIHQWPATLVQPVGSPLSLECTVEGTSNPNLYWYRQAAGRGLQLLFYSVGIGQISSEVPQNLSASRPQDRQFILSSKKLLLSDSGFYLCASTSGANTGELFFGEGSRLTVL.

The DNA for the CDR3 is TGCGCCAGCAGCCAGTCACTAGTCCCTAATTCACCCCTCCACTTT. As protein: CASSQSLVPNSPLHF. The chain carries TRBV4-1 and TRBJ1-6; D remains unclear. This CDR3 region has 15 residues. Trimming stripped 3 bases from V and 6 bases from J, with 12 bases between. Germline assignment: CDR1 MGHRA and CDR2 YSYEKL.

The gene calls are TRBV27 and TRBJ2-7; 11 nucleotides line up with TRBD1. This CDR3 spans 17 amino acids. The V gene end was trimmed by 2 bases and the J gene end by 0 bases; junction bases not matched to a gene: 6. The germline V gene encodes CDR1 MNHEY and CDR2 SMNVEV (reference sequence). The CDR3 is CASSLMGQGGSSYEQYF. In nucleotides, the CDR3 is TGTGCCAGCAGTTTAATGGGACAGGGGGGGAGCTCCTACGAGCAGTACTTC.

This chain uses TRBV30 with TRBJ1-1; D gene ambiguous. The V and J ends lost 3 bases and 10 bases respectively, with 9 bases between them. Germline V gene lookup returns CDR1 GTSNPN and CDR2 SVGIG (reference sequence). The CDR3 consists of 10 residues. The CDR3 DNA is TGTGCCTGGAGGAGTTCCGTAGCTTTCTTT. Translating gives CAWRSSVAFF.

The chain has TRBV7-3 and TRBJ1-1; perhaps TRBD1 as D (5 bases). Trimming took 1 base from V and 0 from J, leaving 9 bases between them. This CDR3 region has 15 residues. Germline V gives CDR1 SGHTA, CDR2 FQGTGA. The CDR3 loop reads CASSLNGRVNTEAFF. The DNA of the CDR3 is TGTGCCAGCAGCTTAAATGGCAGGGTGAACACTGAAGCTTTCTTT.

The CDR3 bases are TGTGCCAGTAGTATGGGACTAGCGGGCTACGAGCAGTACTTC. Protein sequence: CASSMGLAGYEQYF. The chain recombines TRBV19 with TRBJ2-7, with 12 bases identical to TRBD2. Germline CDR1 is LNHDA and CDR2 is SQIVND (reference sequence). This CDR3 has 14 amino acids. V was pared by 3 bases and J by 3 bases, with 0 bases of the junction left unmatched.

The chain recombines TRBV19 with TRBJ1-2; no reliable D call. V gave up 5 bases and J gave up 5 bases, with 18 bases separating them. This CDR3 is built from 15 residues. Germline CDR1 and CDR2: LNHDA and SQIVND (reference sequence). The CDR3 DNA reads TGTGCCAGTAGTGATCCGAGAACCGCCGATTATGGCTACACCTTC. This gives the protein CASSDPRTADYGYTF.

The chain couples TRBV3-1 (or the pseudogene TRBV3-2) to TRBJ2-3; perhaps TRBD2 as D (5 bases). Germline loops: CDR1 LGHDT, CDR2 YNNKEL (reference sequence). This CDR3 comprises 14 residues. Trimming took off 4 bases at V and 3 bases at J, with 11 bases between the two ends. CDR3 region: CASSPPTGTDTQYF. The CDR3 coding sequence is TGTGCCAGCAGCCCCCCCACGGGGACAGATACGCAGTATTTT.

This clone was counted ten times or more. The rearrangement uses TRBV7-9 and TRBJ2-1, with TRBD1 matching over 7 bases. The CDR3 has 19 amino acids. From germline, CDR1 is SEHNR and CDR2 FQNEAQ (reference sequence). V was clipped by 5 bases and J by 0 bases; unmatched bases: 16. The CDR3 reads CASSPSASRGKHSYNEQFF. CDR3 sequence (DNA): TGTGCCAGCAGCCCCAGCGCAAGCAGGGGGAAACACTCCTACAATGAGCAGTTCTTC.

The chain has TRBV9 and TRBJ1-2; perhaps TRBD1 as D (6 bases). The CDR3 runs 15 residues. Looked up from germline, CDR1 is SGDLS and CDR2 is YYNGEE. The V gene lost 0 bases and the J gene lost 4 bases, with 13 bases spanning the gap. The CDR3 is CASSVALDSLYGYTF. For the CDR3, the DNA is TGTGCCAGCAGCGTAGCGTTGGACAGTCTCTATGGCTACACCTTC.

The chain combines TRBV4-1 with TRBJ1-5, with no clear D. Germline CDR1 reads MGHRA; CDR2 reads YSYEKL. This CDR3 is built from 15 residues. The ends were cut back, 1 base at V and 6 bases at J, with 13 bases in the middle. In nucleotides, the CDR3 is TGCGCCAGCAGCCAAGGGTTTTCGGGAACTCAGCCCCAGCATTTT. Encoded protein: CASSQGFSGTQPQHF.

The rearrangement uses TRBV19 and TRBJ1-1; D is possibly TRBD1 (5 bases). V dropped 7 bases and J dropped 3 bases, with 18 bases sitting between them. The V gene's germline CDR1 is LNHDA and CDR2 SQIVND (reference sequence). This CDR3 has 15 amino acids. In DNA form, the CDR3 reads TGTGCCAGTACCAAGGAGGGGATGGGGGACACTGAAGCTTTCTTT. It yields the protein CASTKEGMGDTEAFF.

This clone was recorded only once. The rearrangement joins TRBV5-1 to TRBJ1-2, with a possible D match to TRBD1 (6 bases). The length of the CDR3 is 14 residues. Trimming pared 4 bases from V and 6 bases from J, leaving 16 bases between. CDR1 and CDR2 (germline): SGHRS, YFSETQ. CDR3 bases: TGCGCCAGCAGCGAGACAGGCCGGCGGGATGGCTACACCTTC. Residues: CASSETGRRDGYTF.